Below are 28 T cell receptor beta chains sequenced from a single sample in a study of read filtering for tumor transcriptome and immune sequencing. Molecular barcoded adaptors covering alpha/delta and beta/gamma chains were used on approximately 400 ng RNA. Via MiXCR, TCRdb re-called the reads, giving one row per CDR3 protein. This table holds 94,000 or so distinct CDR3 sequences, 9% to 15% found once. The specimen sequenced was a population of CD138-negative cells sorted from bone marrow. The origin of the receptors is a donor aged 40 or older with multiple myeloma.

This clonotype has a count of ten or more. The chain is built from TRBV11-3 and TRBJ1-1; D is uncertain. V dropped 2 bases and J dropped 6 bases, with 4 bases sitting between them. The CDR3 consists of 11 residues. Per the germline V gene, CDR1 is SGHNT and CDR2 is YENEEA. CDR3 protein: CASSLFAEAFF. The DNA for the CDR3 is TGTGCCAGCAGCTTATTTGCTGAAGCTTTCTTT.

This chain links TRBV6-5 with TRBJ2-3, with TRBD1 matching over 9 bases. The length of the CDR3 is 13 residues. Germline assignment: CDR1 MNHEY and CDR2 SVGAGI. V was clipped by 10 bases and J by 6 bases; unmatched bases: 8. The CDR3: CATRDRVADTQYF. The CDR3 DNA follows: TGTGCCACCCGGGACAGGGTGGCGGATACGCAGTATTTT.

This clonotype was counted many times. The gene calls are TRBV7-2 and TRBJ2-5; no clear D gene. The CDR3 has 14 amino acids. V was clipped by 5 bases and J by 5 bases, with 15 bases between them. CDR1 SGHTA and CDR2 FQGNSA come from the germline V gene. This chain's CDR3 is CASSLTAGWETQYF. CDR3 coding DNA: TGTGCCAGCAGCCTGACTGCTGGGTGGGAGACCCAGTACTTC.

Of note for this clonotype: One base away lies a much larger clone, so this may be a sequencing read error. V gene TRBV5-1 combines with J gene TRBJ1-4; tentative D call: TRBD1 (5 bases). V lost 4 bases, J lost 6 bases, and 13 bases lay in between. Germline lookup yields CDR1 SGHRS and CDR2 YFSETQ. This CDR3 comprises 14 residues. CDR3 nucleotide sequence: TGCGCCAGCAGCCCTTCCGGGACGGATGAAAAACTGTTTTTT. It codes for CASSPSGTDEKLFF.

Note on this clonotype: A much bigger clone sits one base away, suggesting this may be a read error. The rearrangement links TRBV5-1 to TRBJ1-1, with TRBD1 as a possible D gene (5 bases). CDR1 is SGHRS and CDR2 is YFSETQ in the germline V gene. The V gene lost 9 bases and the J gene lost 3 bases, with 15 bases spanning the gap. This CDR3 spans 13 amino acids. CDR3 sequence reads: CAINQGGDTEAFF. As DNA, the CDR3 is TGCGCCATTAACCAGGGTGGCGACACTGAAGCTTTCTTT.

This clonotype occurred many times. The chain couples TRBV7-2 to TRBJ2-1; D call uncertain. The germline V gene encodes CDR1 SGHTA and CDR2 FQGNSA. Trimming shortened V by 1 base and J by 4 bases, and 14 bases separated the two germline ends. The CDR3 extends over 16 amino acids. The CDR3 sequence is CASSLGVPRIYNEQFF. CDR3 in DNA: TGTGCCAGCAGCTTAGGGGTCCCCCGAATATACAATGAGCAGTTCTTC. Variable domain in full (rest from reference TRBV7-2 and TRBJ2-1): GAGVSQSPSNKVTEKGKDVELRCDPISGHTALYWYRQSLGQGLEFLIYFQGNSAPDKSGLPSDRFSAERTGGSVSTLTIQRTQQEDSAVYLCASSLGVPRIYNEQFFGPGTRLTVL.

This clonotype was detected many times. V usage is TRBV9 and J usage is TRBJ1-1; D possibly corresponds to TRBD1 (6 bases). CDR3 length: 16 residues. The germline V gene encodes CDR1 SGDLS and CDR2 YYNGEE. Trimming took off 3 bases at V and 5 bases at J, with 20 bases between the two ends. CDR3 DNA: TGTGCCAGCAGCGAGAGGGCTGGACAGTCGCGAACTGAAGCTTTCTTT. Translating gives CASSERAGQSRTEAFF.

There are a few counts of this clonotype. The chain combines TRBV7-8 with TRBJ1-2; the D is unclear. Per germline, CDR1 SGHVS and CDR2 FQNEAQ. This CDR3 has 15 residues. The V gene lost 5 bases and the J gene lost 4 bases, with 17 bases spanning the gap. CDR3 sequence (DNA): TGTGCCAGCAGCCTACAACAGACGGCCACCTATGGCTACACCTTC. The encoded protein is CASSLQQTATYGYTF. Full variable domain (rest looked up from reference TRBV7-8 and TRBJ1-2): GAGVSQSPRYKVAKRGQDVALRCDPISGHVSLFWYQQALGQGPEFLTYFQNEAQLDKSGLPSDRFFAERPEGSVSTLKIQRTQQEDSAVYLCASSLQQTATYGYTFGSGTRLTVV.

The table lists this clonotype with many counts. The chain recombines TRBV7-8 with TRBJ2-2; no definite D call. This CDR3 region has 12 residues. V lost 10 bases to trimming and J lost 7 bases, with 13 bases between them. Germline lookup yields CDR1 SGHVS and CDR2 FQNEAQ. In DNA form, the CDR3 reads TGTGCCACCTTCTTCATAGGCGGGGAGCTGTTTTTT. The encoded protein is CATFFIGGELFF. Complete variable domain (other parts from reference TRBV7-8 and TRBJ2-2): GAGVSQSPRYKVAKRGQDVALRCDPISGHVSLFWYQQALGQGPEFLTYFQNEAQLDKSGLPSDRFFAERPEGSVSTLKIQRTQQEDSAVYLCATFFIGGELFFGEGSRLTVL.

This clonotype was recorded many times. The chain carries TRBV20-1 and TRBJ2-7; 7 bases fit TRBD1. The CDR3 spans 17 residues. After removal of 3 bases from V and 7 bases from J, the junction contained 21 bases not matched to a gene. The germline gives CDR1 DFQATT, CDR2 SNEGSKA (reference sequence). CDR3 nucleotide sequence: TGCAGTGCTAGGACGTCTCCCCGAACCAGGGGGAGCTGGGAGCAGTACTTC. Translated, it gives CSARTSPRTRGSWEQYF.

At least ten counts were recorded for this clonotype. V is TRBV5-1 and J is TRBJ2-1; weak D call: TRBD2 (6 bases). The CDR3 runs to 15 residues. Germline CDR1 reads SGHRS; CDR2 reads YFSETQ. Trimming stripped 0 bases from V and 10 bases from J, with 17 bases between. In DNA, the CDR3 is TGCGCCAGCAGCTTGGAGGTCCCCTCGGCGGGGGAGCAGTTCTTC. Residues: CASSLEVPSAGEQFF. The full variable domain, with the rest looked up from reference TRBV5-1 and TRBJ2-1, is KAGVTQTPRYLIKTRGQQVTLSCSPISGHRSVSWYQQTPGQGLQFLFEYFSETQRNKGNFPGRFSGRQFSNSRSEMNVSTLELGDSALYLCASSLEVPSAGEQFFGPGTRLTVL.

Many counts were recorded for this clonotype. The J gene is TRBJ1-4, the V gene TRBV27, with 7 bases matching TRBD1. V shed 3 bases, J shed 0 bases, and the junction held 1 base outside the gene matches. Germline CDR1 is MNHEY and CDR2 is SMNVEV (reference sequence). The length of the CDR3 is 15 residues. CDR3 residues: CASSFGQATNEKLFF. For the CDR3, the DNA is TGTGCCAGCAGTTTCGGACAGGCAACTAATGAAAAACTGTTTTTT.

The table lists this clonotype with many counts. CDR3: CASSLGQDAEAFF. The CDR3 nucleotides are TGCGCCAGCAGCCTTGGACAGGACGCCGAAGCTTTCTTT. This chain links TRBV5-1 with TRBJ1-1; TRBD1 aligns across 7 bases. This CDR3 spans 13 amino acids. Germline trimming cut 4 bases from V and 8 bases from J; bases unmatched to any gene: 8. Germline values: CDR1 SGHRS, CDR2 YFSETQ.

This clonotype was recorded at least ten times. The chain has TRBV20-1 and TRBJ1-5; 9 bases map to TRBD1. The germline V gene encodes CDR1 DFQATT and CDR2 SNEGSKA (reference sequence). The ends lost 4 bases at V and 6 bases at J; junction bases unmatched: 7. This CDR3 contains 14 residues. CDR3 nucleotide sequence: TGCAGTGCTACCGGGACAGGGTTCGCTCAGCCCCAGCATTTT. Translation gives CSATGTGFAQPQHF.

This clonotype has ten or more counts. The rearrangement uses TRBV7-3 and TRBJ2-2; a possible D gene is TRBD2 (6 bases). The V gene's germline CDR1 is SGHTA and CDR2 FQGTGA. Trimming pared 0 bases from V and 0 bases from J, leaving 11 bases between. The CDR3 is 17 residues long. The CDR3 region is CASSLTYAGPNTGELFF. CDR3 nucleotides: TGTGCCAGCAGCTTAACATACGCGGGACCGAACACCGGGGAGCTGTTTTTT.

This clonotype was recorded at least ten times. The gene calls are TRBV28 and TRBJ2-4, with 9 bases that match TRBD2. Germline CDR1 MDHEN, CDR2 SYDVKM. CDR3 length: 18 residues. The V and J ends lost 6 bases and 1 base, in that order; junction bases with no gene match: 13. The CDR3 loop reads CASRGRLAGVMAKNIQYF. CDR3 sequence (DNA): TGTGCCAGCAGGGGAAGGTTAGCGGGAGTAATGGCCAAAAACATTCAGTACTTC. Looking up the rest from reference TRBV28 and TRBJ2-4 gives the full variable domain: DVKVTQSSRYLVKRTGEKVFLECVQDMDHENMFWYRQDPGLGLRLIYFSYDVKMKEKGDIPEGYSVSREKKERFSLILESASTNQTSMYLCASRGRLAGVMAKNIQYFGAGTRLSVL.

The sample holds many counts of this clonotype. The V gene is TRBV2, the J gene TRBJ2-2; 8 positions agree with TRBD2. Germline V gene lookup returns CDR1 SNHLY and CDR2 FYNNEI. CDR3 length: 15 amino acids. Trimming at V came to 6 bases and at J to 6 bases, leaving 9 bases not matched to a gene. DNA for the CDR3: TGTGCCAGCAGCACCGGAGCGGGAGTGGCCGGGGAGCTGTTTTTT. Translation: CASSTGAGVAGELFF.

This clonotype was counted at least ten times. V is TRBV7-2 and J is TRBJ2-1, with TRBD2 as a possible D gene (5 bases). Trimming took 1 base from V and 4 from J, leaving 17 bases between them. CDR3 length: 17 residues. Germline values: CDR1 SGHTA, CDR2 FQGNSA. The DNA for the CDR3 is TGTGCCAGCAGCTTAGAGTCTCCCCTGGCGGGTTACAATGAGCAGTTCTTC. This codes for CASSLESPLAGYNEQFF. Based on the CDR3 plus reference TRBV7-2 and TRBJ2-1, the full variable domain is GAGVSQSPSNKVTEKGKDVELRCDPISGHTALYWYRQSLGQGLEFLIYFQGNSAPDKSGLPSDRFSAERTGGSVSTLTIQRTQQEDSAVYLCASSLESPLAGYNEQFFGPGTRLTVL.

This clonotype was found many times. V and J are TRBV18 and TRBJ2-4; perhaps TRBD2 as D (6 bases). The CDR3 totals 13 residues. V was clipped by 6 bases and J by 6 bases, with 12 bases between them. The germline CDR1 and CDR2 sequences are KGHSH and LQKENI. The CDR3 is CASSGGEINIQYF. CDR3 DNA sequence: TGTGCCAGCTCCGGGGGAGAGATAAACATTCAGTACTTC.

In this sample, this clonotype turned up many times. J is TRBJ1-1 and V is TRBV28; possibly TRBD1 for D (6 bases). The CDR3 is 14 amino acids. Germline CDR1 reads MDHEN; CDR2 reads SYDVKM. The ends were cut back, 6 bases at V and 4 bases at J, with 15 bases in the middle. CDR3 sequence (DNA): TGTGCCAGCAGCCCTCAGCAGGGGAGCACTGAAGCTTTCTTT. Translation: CASSPQQGSTEAFF.

This clonotype was picked up many times. V gene TRBV20-1 combines with J gene TRBJ2-3; D call uncertain. Germline V gene lookup returns CDR1 DFQATT and CDR2 SNEGSKA (reference sequence). Trimming stripped 6 bases from V and 0 bases from J, with 13 bases between. CDR3 length: 14 amino acids. The CDR3, as DNA: TGCAGTGCCTACCCAGCTTCCAGCACAGATACGCAGTATTTT. The encoded protein is CSAYPASSTDTQYF.

This clonotype was picked up many times. The V call is TRBV29-1, the J call TRBJ2-7; maybe TRBD2 (5 bases). The germline V gene encodes CDR1 SQVTM and CDR2 ANQGSEA. The CDR3 covers 11 residues. The V end was cut by 6 bases, the J end by 2 bases, with 8 bases between. The CDR3 loop reads CSVGETYEQYF. In nucleotides, the CDR3 is TGCAGCGTGGGAGAGACCTACGAGCAGTACTTC.

This clonotype was seen repeatedly, ten times or more. The chain links TRBV11-2 to TRBJ2-1; TRBD1 aligns across 11 bases. The CDR3 covers 16 residues. CDR1 and CDR2 from the germline V gene are SGHAT and FQNNGV. The V and J ends lost 5 bases and 8 bases, in that order; junction bases with no gene match: 11. CDR3 region: CASSLGRGTGGDEQFF. CDR3 DNA: TGTGCCAGCAGCCTAGGTCGTGGGACAGGGGGTGATGAGCAGTTCTTC.

This clonotype was detected many times. The chain combines TRBV5-1 with TRBJ2-2; the match to TRBD1 covers 9 bases. The CDR3 totals 16 residues. Trimming at V came to 5 bases and at J to 1 base, leaving 6 bases not matched to a gene. Looked up from germline, CDR1 is SGHRS and CDR2 is YFSETQ. CDR3 nucleotides: TGCGCCAGCAGACCGCCGGGACAGGGGAACACCGGGGAGCTGTTTTTT. This encodes CASRPPGQGNTGELFF.

V usage is TRBV20-1 and J usage is TRBJ1-5, with D possibly matching TRBD1 (5 bases). The CDR3 is made up of 16 amino acids. V lost 6 bases and J lost 4, with 22 bases in between. Germline V CDR1 and CDR2: DFQATT, SNEGSKA (reference sequence). The CDR3 protein is CSAYSTDQRRNQPQHF. The CDR3 DNA reads as TGCAGTGCCTACTCGACAGACCAGAGACGGAATCAGCCCCAGCATTTT.

This clonotype was recorded at least ten times. The V gene is TRBV19, the J gene TRBJ2-7; D ambiguous. This CDR3 is 17 amino acids long. Per the germline V gene, CDR1 is LNHDA and CDR2 is SQIVND (reference sequence). Trimming left V 4 bases short and J 0 bases short, with 19 bases between. DNA of the CDR3: TGTGCCAGTAGTACAACGAATGCAGCCCAAACCTCCTACGAGCAGTACTTC. Its protein product is CASSTTNAAQTSYEQYF.

The genes are TRBV20-1 and TRBJ1-1; 10 bases fit TRBD1. The CDR3 is 15 residues long. The V gene's germline CDR1 is DFQATT and CDR2 SNEGSKA (reference sequence). The V and J ends lost 1 base and 3 bases, in that order; junction bases with no gene match: 5. CDR3 in DNA: TGCAGTGCTAGAGCGACAGGGGGCTGGCACACTGAAGCTTTCTTT. The encoded protein is CSARATGGWHTEAFF.

Details on this clonotype: This likely comes from a read error, as the CDR3 has no conserved phenylalanine or tryptophan at its end. The rearrangement uses TRBV20-1 and TRBJ2-1, with D hard to call. The CDR3 has 14 amino acids. Germline assignment: CDR1 DFQATT and CDR2 SNEGSKA (reference sequence). V lost 8 bases and J lost 4, with 18 bases in between. The DNA for the CDR3 is TGCAGTCCGATTTGGCAGGAGTGGTACAATGAGCAGTTCTCC. Residues: CSPIWQEWYNEQFS.